A single T cell receptor (beta chain) is shown here with its context. This CDR3 region has 15 residues. V gave up 2 bases and J gave up 3 bases, with 15 bases separating them. Germline CDR1 SGHKS, CDR2 YYEKEE (reference sequence). The data stem from a study of shared clonotypes between healthy human individuals. All donors were Caucasian adults living in Nashville, Tennessee. Around 97 million PBMCs supplied genomic DNA for unsorted samples. In the original processing: Quality scores were absent from the junction-only immunoSEQ sequences, so filtering differed. The repertoire was sequenced with immunoSEQ multiplex PCR; TCRdb's copy has only in-frame clones and lacks some. Clone size and the V and J calls come from that table; the DNA yielded D and trimming. The table has approximately 470,000 clones, over 70% seen once.

The rearrangement joins TRBV5-5 to TRBJ2-7; a weak D match, TRBD2 (6 bases). Sequencing was performed on PBMCs. This clonotype was sampled from a middle-aged woman in good health. Some clones in this sample may be carry-over from other donors' samples. The chain's CDR3 is CASSFTIGSNYEQYF. For the CDR3, the DNA is TGTGCCAGCAGCTTCACCATCGGGAGTAACTACGAGCAGTACTTC.